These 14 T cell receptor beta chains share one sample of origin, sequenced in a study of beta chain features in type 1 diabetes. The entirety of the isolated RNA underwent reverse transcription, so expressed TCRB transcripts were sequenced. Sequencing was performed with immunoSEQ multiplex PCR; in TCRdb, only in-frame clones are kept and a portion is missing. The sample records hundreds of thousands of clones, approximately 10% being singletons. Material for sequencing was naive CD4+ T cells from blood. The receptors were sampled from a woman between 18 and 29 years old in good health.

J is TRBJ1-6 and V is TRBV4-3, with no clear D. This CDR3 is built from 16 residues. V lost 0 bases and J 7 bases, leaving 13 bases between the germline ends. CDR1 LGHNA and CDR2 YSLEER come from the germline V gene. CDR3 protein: CASSQDPERANSPLHF. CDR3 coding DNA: TGCGCCAGCAGCCAAGATCCAGAGCGCGCGAATTCACCCCTCCACTTT.

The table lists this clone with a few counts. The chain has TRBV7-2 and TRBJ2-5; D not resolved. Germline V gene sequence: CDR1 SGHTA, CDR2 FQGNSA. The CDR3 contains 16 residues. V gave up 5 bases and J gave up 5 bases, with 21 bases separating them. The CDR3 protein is CASSPWSGGRSETQYF. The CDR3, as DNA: TGTGCCAGCAGCCCATGGAGTGGCGGTCGTTCGGAGACCCAGTACTTC.

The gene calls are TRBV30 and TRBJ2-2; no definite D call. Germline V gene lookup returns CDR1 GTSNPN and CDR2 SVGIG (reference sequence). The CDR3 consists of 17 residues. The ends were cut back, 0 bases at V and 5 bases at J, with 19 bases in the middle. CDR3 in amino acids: CAWSVGRTSSQTGELFF. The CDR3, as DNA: TGTGCCTGGAGTGTTGGAAGGACGTCGAGTCAAACCGGGGAGCTGTTTTTT.

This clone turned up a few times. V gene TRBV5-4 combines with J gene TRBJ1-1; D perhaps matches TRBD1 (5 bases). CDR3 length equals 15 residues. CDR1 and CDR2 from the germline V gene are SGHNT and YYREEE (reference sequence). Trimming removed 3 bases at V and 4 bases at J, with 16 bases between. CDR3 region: CASSSVLPGGTEAFF. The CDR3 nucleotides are TGTGCCAGCAGCTCGGTACTCCCGGGGGGCACTGAAGCTTTCTTT.

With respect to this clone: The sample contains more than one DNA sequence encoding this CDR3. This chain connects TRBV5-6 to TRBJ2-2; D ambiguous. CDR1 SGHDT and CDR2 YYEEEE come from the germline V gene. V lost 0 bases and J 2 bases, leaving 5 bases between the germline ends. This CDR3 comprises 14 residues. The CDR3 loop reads CASSLGLNTGELFF. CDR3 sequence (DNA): TGTGCCAGCAGCTTGGGGCTTAACACCGGGGAGCTGTTTTTT.

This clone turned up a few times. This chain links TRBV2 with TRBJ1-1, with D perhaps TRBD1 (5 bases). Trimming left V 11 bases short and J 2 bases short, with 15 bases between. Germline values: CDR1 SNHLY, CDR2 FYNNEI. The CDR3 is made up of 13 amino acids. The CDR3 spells CAGAGHANTEAFF. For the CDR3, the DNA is TGTGCCGGAGCAGGACATGCCAACACTGAAGCTTTCTTT.

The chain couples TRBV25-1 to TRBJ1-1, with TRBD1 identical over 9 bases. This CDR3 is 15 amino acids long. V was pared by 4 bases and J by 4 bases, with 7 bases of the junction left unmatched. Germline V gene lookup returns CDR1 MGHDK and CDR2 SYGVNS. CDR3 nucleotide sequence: TGTGCCAGCAGTGCTCACAGGGGGCTGGGCACTGAAGCTTTCTTT. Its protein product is CASSAHRGLGTEAFF.

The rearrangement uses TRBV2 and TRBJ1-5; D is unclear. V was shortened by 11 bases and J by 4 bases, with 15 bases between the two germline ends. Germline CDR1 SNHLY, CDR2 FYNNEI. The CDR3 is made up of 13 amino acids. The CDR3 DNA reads TGTGCCGGATCAGCAGTGGAGAATCAGCCCCAGCATTTT. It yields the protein CAGSAVENQPQHF.

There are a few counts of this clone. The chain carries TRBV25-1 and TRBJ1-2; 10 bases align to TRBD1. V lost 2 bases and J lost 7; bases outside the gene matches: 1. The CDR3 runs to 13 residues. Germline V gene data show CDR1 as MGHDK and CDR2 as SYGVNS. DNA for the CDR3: TGTGCCAGCAGTGAAAGGGACAGGGGTGGCTACACCTTC. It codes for CASSERDRGGYTF.

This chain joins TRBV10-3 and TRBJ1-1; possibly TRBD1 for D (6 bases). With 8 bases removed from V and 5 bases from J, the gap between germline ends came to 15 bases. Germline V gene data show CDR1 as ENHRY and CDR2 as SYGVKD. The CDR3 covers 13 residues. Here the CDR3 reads CAIGNRERTEAFF. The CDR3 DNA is TGTGCCATCGGAAACAGGGAAAGGACTGAAGCTTTCTTT.

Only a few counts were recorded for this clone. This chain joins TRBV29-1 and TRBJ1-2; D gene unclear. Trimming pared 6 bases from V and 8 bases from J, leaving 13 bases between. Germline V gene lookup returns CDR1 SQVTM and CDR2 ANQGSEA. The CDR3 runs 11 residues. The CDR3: CSVYHAQGYTF. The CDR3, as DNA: TGCAGCGTATATCATGCCCAAGGCTACACCTTC. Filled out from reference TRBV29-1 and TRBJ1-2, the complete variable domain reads SAVISQKPSRDICQRGTSLTIQCQVDSQVTMMFWYRQQPGQSLTLIATANQGSEATYESGFVIDKFPISRPNLTFSTLTVSNMSPEDSSIYLCSVYHAQGYTFGSGTRLTVV.

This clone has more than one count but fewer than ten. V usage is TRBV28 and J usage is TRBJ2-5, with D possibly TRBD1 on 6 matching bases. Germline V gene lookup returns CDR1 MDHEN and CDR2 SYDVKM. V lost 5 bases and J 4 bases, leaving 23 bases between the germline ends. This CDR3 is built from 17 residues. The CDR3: CASSVPRDKGRAETQYF. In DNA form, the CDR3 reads TGTGCCAGCAGTGTCCCCCGGGACAAAGGGCGAGCAGAGACCCAGTACTTC. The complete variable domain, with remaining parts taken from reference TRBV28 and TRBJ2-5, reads DVKVTQSSRYLVKRTGEKVFLECVQDMDHENMFWYRQDPGLGLRLIYFSYDVKMKEKGDIPEGYSVSREKKERFSLILESASTNQTSMYLCASSVPRDKGRAETQYFGPGTRLLVL.

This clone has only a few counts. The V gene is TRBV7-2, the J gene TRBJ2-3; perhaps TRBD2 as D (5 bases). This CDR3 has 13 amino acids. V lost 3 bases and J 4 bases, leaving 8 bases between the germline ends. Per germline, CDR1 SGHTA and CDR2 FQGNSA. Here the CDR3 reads CASSLLASDTQYF. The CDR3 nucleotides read TGTGCCAGCAGCTTGCTAGCTTCAGATACGCAGTATTTT.

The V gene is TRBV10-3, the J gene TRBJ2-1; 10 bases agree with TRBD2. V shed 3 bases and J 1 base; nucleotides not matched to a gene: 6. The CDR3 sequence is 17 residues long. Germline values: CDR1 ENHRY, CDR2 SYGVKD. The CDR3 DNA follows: TGTGCCATCAGTGATGACAGCGGGAGGGCATCCTACAATGAGCAGTTCTTC. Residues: CAISDDSGRASYNEQFF.